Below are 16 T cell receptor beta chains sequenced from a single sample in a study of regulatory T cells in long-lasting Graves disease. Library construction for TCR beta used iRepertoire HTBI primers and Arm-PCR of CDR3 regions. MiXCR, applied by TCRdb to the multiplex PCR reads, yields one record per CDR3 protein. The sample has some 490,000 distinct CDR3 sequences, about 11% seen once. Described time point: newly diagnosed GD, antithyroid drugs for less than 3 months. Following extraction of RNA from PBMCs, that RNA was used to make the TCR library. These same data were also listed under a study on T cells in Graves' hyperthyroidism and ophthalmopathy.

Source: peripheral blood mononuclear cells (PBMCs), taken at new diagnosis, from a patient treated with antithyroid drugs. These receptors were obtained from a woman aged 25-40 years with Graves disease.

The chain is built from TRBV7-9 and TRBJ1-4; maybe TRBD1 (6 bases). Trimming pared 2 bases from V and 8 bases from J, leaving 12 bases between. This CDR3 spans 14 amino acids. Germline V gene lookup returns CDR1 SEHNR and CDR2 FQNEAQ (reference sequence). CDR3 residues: CASSLKGGGEKLFF. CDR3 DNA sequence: TGTGCCAGCAGCTTAAAAGGGGGGGGCGAAAAACTGTTTTTT.

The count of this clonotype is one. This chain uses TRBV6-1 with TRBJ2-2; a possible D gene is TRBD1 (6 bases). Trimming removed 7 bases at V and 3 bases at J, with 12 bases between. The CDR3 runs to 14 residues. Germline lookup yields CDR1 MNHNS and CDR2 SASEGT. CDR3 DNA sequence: TGTGCCAGCAATTTACAGGGACACACCGGGGAGCTGTTTTTT. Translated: CASNLQGHTGELFF.

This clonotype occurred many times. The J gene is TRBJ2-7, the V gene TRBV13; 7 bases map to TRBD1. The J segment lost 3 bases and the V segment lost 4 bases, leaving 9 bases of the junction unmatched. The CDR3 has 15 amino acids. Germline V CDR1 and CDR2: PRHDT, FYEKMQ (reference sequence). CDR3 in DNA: TGTGCCAGCAGCTCCCGGGACAGCCTATACTACGAGCAGTACTTC. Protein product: CASSSRDSLYYEQYF.

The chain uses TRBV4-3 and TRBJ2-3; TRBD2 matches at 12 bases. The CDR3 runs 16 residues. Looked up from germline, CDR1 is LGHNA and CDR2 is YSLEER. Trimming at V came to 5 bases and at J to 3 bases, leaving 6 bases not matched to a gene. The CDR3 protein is CASSETSGRETDTQYF. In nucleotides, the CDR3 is TGCGCCAGCAGCGAGACTAGCGGGAGAGAGACAGATACGCAGTATTTT.

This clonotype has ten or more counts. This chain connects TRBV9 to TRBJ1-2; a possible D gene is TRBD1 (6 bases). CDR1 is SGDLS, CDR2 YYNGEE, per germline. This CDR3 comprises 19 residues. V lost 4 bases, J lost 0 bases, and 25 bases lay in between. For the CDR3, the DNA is TGTGCCAGCAGCAAAGGGGGGAAGGGCTCGGGACCAACTAACTATGGCTACACCTTC. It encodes CASSKGGKGSGPTNYGYTF. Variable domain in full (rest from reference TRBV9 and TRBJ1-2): DSGVTQTPKHLITATGQRVTLRCSPRSGDLSVYWYQQSLDQGLQFLIQYYNGEERAKGNILERFSAQQFPDLHSELNLSSLELGDSALYFCASSKGGKGSGPTNYGYTFGSGTRLTVV.

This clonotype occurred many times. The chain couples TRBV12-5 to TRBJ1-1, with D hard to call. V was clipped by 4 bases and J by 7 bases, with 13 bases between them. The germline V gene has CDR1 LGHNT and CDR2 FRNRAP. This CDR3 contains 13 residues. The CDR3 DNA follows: TGTGCTAGTGGTTCCGACGCCGAAAATGAAGCTTTCTTT. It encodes CASGSDAENEAFF.

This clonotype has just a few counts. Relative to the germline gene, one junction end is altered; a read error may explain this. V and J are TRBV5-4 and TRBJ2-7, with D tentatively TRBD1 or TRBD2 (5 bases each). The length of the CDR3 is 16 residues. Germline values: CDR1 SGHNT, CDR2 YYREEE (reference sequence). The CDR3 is CASSLGTDLRLFSPTF. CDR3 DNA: TGTGCCAGCAGCTTAGGGACGGACCTTCGCTTGTTTTCCCCAACTTTC.

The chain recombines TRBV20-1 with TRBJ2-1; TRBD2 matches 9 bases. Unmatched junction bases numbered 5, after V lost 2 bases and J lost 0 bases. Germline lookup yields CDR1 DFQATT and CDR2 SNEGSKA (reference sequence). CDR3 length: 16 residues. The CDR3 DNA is TGCAGTGCTAGACTAGCGGGAACTAGCTCCTACAATGAGCAGTTCTTC. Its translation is CSARLAGTSSYNEQFF.

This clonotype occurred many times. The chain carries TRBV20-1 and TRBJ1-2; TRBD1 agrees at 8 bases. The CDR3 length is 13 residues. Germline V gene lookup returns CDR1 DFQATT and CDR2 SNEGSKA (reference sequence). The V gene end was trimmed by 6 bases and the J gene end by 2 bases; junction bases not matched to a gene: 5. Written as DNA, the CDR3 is TGCAGTGCCCCGCAGGGGGCCAACTATGGCTACACCTTC. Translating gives CSAPQGANYGYTF.

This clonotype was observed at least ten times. CDR3: CASSPRGAASSYNEQFF. Written as DNA, the CDR3 is TGTGCCAGCAGCCCCCGTGGGGCGGCGAGCTCCTACAATGAGCAGTTCTTC. The V gene is TRBV11-2, the J gene TRBJ2-1; a possible D gene is TRBD1 (5 bases). The CDR3 is 17 amino acids. The V gene lost 5 bases and the J gene lost 0 bases, with 17 bases spanning the gap. Germline CDR1 and CDR2: SGHAT and FQNNGV.

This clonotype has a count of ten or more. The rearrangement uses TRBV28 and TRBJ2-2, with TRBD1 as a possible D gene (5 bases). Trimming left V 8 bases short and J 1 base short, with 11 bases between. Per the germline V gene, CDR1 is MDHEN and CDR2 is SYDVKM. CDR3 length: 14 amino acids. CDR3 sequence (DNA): TGTGCCAGCTTTGGGGCAGTGAACACCGGGGAGCTGTTTTTT. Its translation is CASFGAVNTGELFF. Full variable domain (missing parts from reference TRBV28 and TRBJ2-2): DVKVTQSSRYLVKRTGEKVFLECVQDMDHENMFWYRQDPGLGLRLIYFSYDVKMKEKGDIPEGYSVSREKKERFSLILESASTNQTSMYLCASFGAVNTGELFFGEGSRLTVL.

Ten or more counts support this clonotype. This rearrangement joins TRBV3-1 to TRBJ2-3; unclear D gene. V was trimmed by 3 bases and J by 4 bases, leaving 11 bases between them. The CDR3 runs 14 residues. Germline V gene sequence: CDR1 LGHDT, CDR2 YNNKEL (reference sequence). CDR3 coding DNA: TGTGCCAGCAGCCAGGCGATGGTGGCAGATACGCAGTATTTT. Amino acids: CASSQAMVADTQYF.

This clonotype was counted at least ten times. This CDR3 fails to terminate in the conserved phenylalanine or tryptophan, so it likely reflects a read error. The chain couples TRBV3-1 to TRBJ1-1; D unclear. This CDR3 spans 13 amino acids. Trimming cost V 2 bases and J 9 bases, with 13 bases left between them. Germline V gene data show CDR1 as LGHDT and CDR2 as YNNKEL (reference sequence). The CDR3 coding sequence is TGTGCCAGCAGCCAAACCTCGAACAGTCAAGCTTTCCTT. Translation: CASSQTSNSQAFL.

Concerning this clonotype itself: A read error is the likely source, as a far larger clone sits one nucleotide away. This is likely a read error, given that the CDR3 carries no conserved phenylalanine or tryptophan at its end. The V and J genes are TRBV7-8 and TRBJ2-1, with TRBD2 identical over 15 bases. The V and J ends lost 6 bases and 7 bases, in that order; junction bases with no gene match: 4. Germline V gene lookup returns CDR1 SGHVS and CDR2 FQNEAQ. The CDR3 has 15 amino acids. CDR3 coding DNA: TGTGCCAGCAGTGGCGGGACTAGCGGGGGGAATGAGCAGTTCTTG. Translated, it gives CASSGGTSGGNEQFL.

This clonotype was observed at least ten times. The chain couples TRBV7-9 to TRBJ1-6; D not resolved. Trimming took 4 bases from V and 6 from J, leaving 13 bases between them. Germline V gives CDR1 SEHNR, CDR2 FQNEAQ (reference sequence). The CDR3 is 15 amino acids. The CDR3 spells CASSSGWDLNSPLHF. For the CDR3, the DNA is TGTGCCAGCAGCTCCGGATGGGATCTTAATTCACCCCTCCACTTT.

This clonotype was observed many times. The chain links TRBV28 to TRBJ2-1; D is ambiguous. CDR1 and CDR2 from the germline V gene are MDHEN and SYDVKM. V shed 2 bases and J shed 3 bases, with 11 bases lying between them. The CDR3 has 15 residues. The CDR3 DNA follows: TGTGCCAGCAGTTTAAGCCCTCATCTCTACAATGAGCAGTTCTTC. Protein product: CASSLSPHLYNEQFF. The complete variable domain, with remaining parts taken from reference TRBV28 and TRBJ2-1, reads DVKVTQSSRYLVKRTGEKVFLECVQDMDHENMFWYRQDPGLGLRLIYFSYDVKMKEKGDIPEGYSVSREKKERFSLILESASTNQTSMYLCASSLSPHLYNEQFFGPGTRLTVL.